This TCR beta chain was recorded in a study of vaccination and CD4 T cells after COVID-19. On the study more broadly: The convalescents comprised six males and four females, two of them Hispanic. Stimuli were overlapping spike peptide pools of SARS-CoV-2 and three common cold coronaviruses (HCoV-NL63, HCoV-OC43, HCoV-229E). Ranging from 14 to 241, the interval between dose two and post-vaccine sampling had a median of 72 days. Study-level findings and limits: Spike mono-reactivity marked 304 of 307 vaccine-specific clones in convalescent patients.

This clonotype was seen only once. Antigen unknown. The Oncomine TCR Beta short-read assay sequenced DNA from cultured CD4+ T cells. One entry per CDR3 protein results from TCRdb running MiXCR on the PCR reads. The sample shows more than 20,000 distinct CDR3 sequences, 40% to 50% of them seen only once. Time point: late sampling 161 to 241 days after vaccination in a few convalescent patients. Treatment noted: roughly 10-day PBMC culture with coronavirus spike peptide pools or control peptides (ViraFEST assay). The ends were cut back, 4 bases at V and 4 bases at J, with 13 bases in the middle. Germline loops: CDR1 SNHLY, CDR2 FYNNEI. CDR3 size: 14 residues.

The specimen was CD4+ T cells from blood, cultured in vitro, collected about 7 months after SARS-CoV-2 vaccination. The source is a human donor who had recovered from COVID-19. This chain joins TRBV2 and TRBJ2-5, with D tentatively TRBD1 (6 bases). CDR3 nucleotide sequence: TGTGCCAGCAGTGCGGTTCAGGGGACAGAGACCCAGTACTTC. Its protein is CASSAVQGTETQYF. Variable domain in full (rest from reference TRBV2 and TRBJ2-5): EPEVTQTPSHQVTQMGQEVILRCVPISNHLYFYWYRQILGQKVEFLVSFYNNEISEKSEIFDDQFSVERPDGSNFTLKIRSTKLEDSAMYFCASSAVQGTETQYFGPGTRLLVL.